These T cell receptor beta chains were read from a single sample in a study of regulatory dendritic cells for organ transplantation. Sequenced by immunoSEQ multiplex PCR; TCRdb stores in-frame clones only, minus some. The sample consists of 15,000 to 20,000 clones, less than 80% of them appearing once. Their antigen targets remain unknown. Sequencing input: memory CD4+ T cells from blood cultured with regulatory dendritic cells. Every receptor here comes from a human donor in good health. Both conserved end residues are part of each CDR3. The order of the fields is D gene, clone size, V gene, J gene, CDR3 protein, CDR3 DNA. D genes are given only for firm matches. Where a row states a size, it is once, few, many or the class of an expanded clone; other rows omit it.

d_gene: TRBD1; abundance: .; v_gene: TRBV6-4; j_gene: TRBJ2-2; CDR3aa: CASSAGQGSGELFF; CDR3nt: TGTGCCAGCAGCGCGGGACAGGGCTCCGGGGAGCTGTTTTTT
d_gene: .; abundance: .; v_gene: TRBV28; j_gene: TRBJ1-2; CDR3aa: CASLDNQNYGYTF; CDR3nt: TGTGCCAGCCTGGACAACCAAAACTATGGCTACACCTTC
d_gene: .; abundance: .; v_gene: TRBV2; j_gene: TRBJ2-7; CDR3aa: CASTLTGSYEQYF; CDR3nt: TGTGCCAGCACCCTCACGGGCTCCTACGAGCAGTACTTC
d_gene: .; abundance: once; v_gene: TRBV6-5; j_gene: TRBJ1-5; CDR3aa: CAGGTQPQHF; CDR3nt: TGTGCCGGTGGGACTCAGCCCCAGCATTTT
d_gene: .; abundance: .; v_gene: TRBV6-1; j_gene: TRBJ2-7; CDR3aa: CASIRSAGLYEQYF; CDR3nt: TGTGCCAGCATAAGGAGCGCGGGGCTCTACGAGCAGTACTTC
d_gene: .; abundance: .; v_gene: TRBV5-6; j_gene: TRBJ1-1; CDR3aa: CASSFDQLNTEAFF; CDR3nt: TGTGCCAGCAGCTTCGACCAGTTGAACACTGAAGCTTTCTTT
d_gene: .; abundance: .; v_gene: TRBV7-2; j_gene: TRBJ2-3; CDR3aa: CASSLGPGGDTQYF; CDR3nt: TGTGCCAGCAGCCTGGGCCCCGGTGGAGATACGCAGTATTTT
d_gene: .; abundance: .; v_gene: TRBV6-5; j_gene: TRBJ1-1; CDR3aa: CASSYGGGGEAFF; CDR3nt: TGTGCCAGCAGTTATGGGGGTGGTGGTGAAGCTTTCTTT
d_gene: .; abundance: .; v_gene: TRBV14; j_gene: TRBJ2-5; CDR3aa: CASSQSTGWSGETQYF; CDR3nt: TGTGCCAGCAGCCAGTCCACAGGGTGGTCAGGAGAGACCCAGTACTTC
d_gene: TRBD2; abundance: few; v_gene: TRBV4-1; j_gene: TRBJ2-1; CDR3aa: CASSQAGTSGSNEQFF; CDR3nt: TGCGCCAGCAGCCAAGCCGGGACTAGCGGGTCCAATGAGCAGTTCTTC
d_gene: .; abundance: .; v_gene: TRBV6-1; j_gene: TRBJ2-1; CDR3aa: CASSDSNEQFF; CDR3nt: TGTGCCAGCAGTGACAGCAATGAGCAGTTCTTC
d_gene: TRBD2; abundance: .; v_gene: TRBV10-3; j_gene: TRBJ2-1; CDR3aa: CAISGTSGGSTTYNEQFF; CDR3nt: TGTGCCATCAGCGGGACTAGCGGGGGCAGTACCACCTACAATGAGCAGTTCTTC
d_gene: .; abundance: .; v_gene: TRBV5-4; j_gene: TRBJ2-3; CDR3aa: CASRHWALPPYSTDTQYF; CDR3nt: TGTGCCAGCAGACATTGGGCCCTCCCTCCTTATAGCACAGATACGCAGTATTTT
d_gene: .; abundance: few; v_gene: TRBV21-1; j_gene: TRBJ1-6; CDR3aa: CAKSGGRIRSPLHF; CDR3nt: TGTGCCAAAAGCGGCGGCCGGATTCGCTCACCCCTCCACTTT
d_gene: TRBD1; abundance: .; v_gene: TRBV27; j_gene: TRBJ2-5; CDR3aa: CASSLGQGEETQYF; CDR3nt: TGTGCCAGCAGTTTGGGACAGGGGGAAGAGACCCAGTACTTC
d_gene: TRBD2; abundance: .; v_gene: TRBV4-2; j_gene: TRBJ2-2; CDR3aa: CASSQSVAGDYLFSGELFF; CDR3nt: TGTGCCAGCAGCCAATCGGTAGCGGGAGACTATCTTTTCTCCGGGGAGCTGTTTTTT
d_gene: .; abundance: few; v_gene: TRBV4-1; j_gene: TRBJ1-3; CDR3aa: CASSLGQMSSGNTIYF; CDR3nt: TGCGCCAGCAGCTTGGGGCAGATGAGCTCTGGAAACACCATATATTTT
d_gene: TRBD1; abundance: .; v_gene: TRBV28; j_gene: TRBJ2-1; CDR3aa: CASSFPGQGGNEQFF; CDR3nt: TGTGCCAGCAGTTTCCCCGGACAGGGGGGCAATGAGCAGTTCTTC
d_gene: .; abundance: .; v_gene: TRBV10-3; j_gene: TRBJ1-1; CDR3aa: CAIGKAQGYTEAFF; CDR3nt: TGTGCCATCGGGAAGGCTCAGGGGTACACTGAAGCTTTCTTT
d_gene: .; abundance: few; v_gene: TRBV30; j_gene: TRBJ1-1; CDR3aa: CAWSDQGYTEAFF; CDR3nt: TGTGCCTGGAGTGACCAGGGATACACTGAAGCTTTCTTT
d_gene: .; abundance: once; v_gene: TRBV19; j_gene: TRBJ2-2; CDR3aa: CASTDGGPNTGELFF; CDR3nt: TGTGCCAGTACCGATGGGGGCCCTAACACCGGGGAGCTGTTTTTT
d_gene: .; abundance: .; v_gene: TRBV4-3; j_gene: TRBJ2-7; CDR3aa: CASSLNGQSYEQYF; CDR3nt: TGCGCCAGCAGTTTAAACGGACAGAGCTACGAGCAGTACTTC